Sequencing of this TCR beta chain was carried out in a study of T-cell memory formation after mild COVID-19. Whole-study context: In these data, TCR clusters were largely donor specific. Findings and caveats of the study: Contracting CD4+ clones lay largely in CM and EM, with CD8+ ones residing in EMRA. Pre-infection memory already had some responding clones, implying cross-reactive memory joined. What remained unconfirmed was the SARS-CoV-2 specificity of second-wave clones peaking on day 37.

There are a few counts of this clonotype. Its specificity is not known. This CDR3 spans 16 amino acids. CDR1 is MNHEY and CDR2 is SMNVEV in the germline V gene (reference sequence). The ends lost 5 bases at V and 7 bases at J; junction bases unmatched: 13. TCRdb called the 5' RACE reads again in MiXCR, with one record for every CDR3 protein. The repertoire consists of about 340,000 distinct CDR3 sequences, with roughly 20% occurring once and the leading ten covering around 12%. This sequence originates from an adult woman who had mild COVID-19 (a few samples of this study predate the infection). Cell type and time point are not known. Input material: PBMCs or a T cell subset sorted from them (not recorded which). J is TRBJ2-7 and V is TRBV27; 11 bases are shared with TRBD2. The CDR3 nucleotides are TGTGCCAGCAGTGCCCTTAGTAGCGGGGGGGCGCGTGAGCAGTACTTC. Amino acids: CASSALSSGGAREQYF.